The next 32 T cell receptor beta chains were all read from a single sample in a study of T-cell memory formation after mild COVID-19. From the 5' RACE reads, TCRdb called clonotypes with MiXCR, one entry per CDR3 protein. The data contain about 440,000 distinct CDR3 sequences, 20% of them seen just once; the ten biggest clones take up about 8.1%. Input material: PBMCs or a T cell subset sorted from them (not recorded which). These receptors all come from an adult woman who had mild COVID-19 (a few samples of this study predate the infection). Cell type and time point are not known.

A single count supports this clonotype. The J gene is TRBJ2-3, the V gene TRBV7-8; possibly TRBD1 for D (6 bases). Trimming removed 3 bases at V and 3 bases at J, with 19 bases between. Germline loops: CDR1 SGHVS, CDR2 FQNEAQ. This CDR3 has 17 residues. Written as DNA, the CDR3 is TGTGCCAGCAGCTTTTCTCTTACAGGGAGCATTACAGATACGCAGTATTTT. It is translated as CASSFSLTGSITDTQYF.

This clonotype was seen more than once but under ten times. This chain joins TRBV6-6 and TRBJ2-1, with 11 bases that match TRBD2. The trim removed 6 bases at V and 7 bases at J, leaving 11 bases unmatched. Germline CDR1 MNHNY, CDR2 SVGAGI (reference sequence). This CDR3 region has 16 residues. The CDR3 bases are TGTGCCAGCAGCAAATCACTAGCGGGAGTGGATAATGAGCAGTTCTTC. Its protein product is CASSKSLAGVDNEQFF.

The J gene is TRBJ2-3, the V gene TRBV3-1; D gene unclear. CDR3 length equals 15 residues. CDR1 is LGHDT, CDR2 YNNKEL, per germline (reference sequence). Between the trimmed V and J ends, which lost 1 base and 0 bases, there was a span of 8 bases. The chain's CDR3 is CASSQVDGSTDTQYF. The DNA for the CDR3 is TGTGCCAGCAGCCAAGTCGACGGGAGCACAGATACGCAGTATTTT.

As DNA, the CDR3 is TGTGCCAGCAGTTTAGGAGGGTTCCCTAACTATGGCTACACCTTC. This translates into CASSLGGFPNYGYTF. The genes are TRBV12-3 or TRBV12-4 and TRBJ1-2; no firm D call. V was pared by 1 base and J by 0 bases, with 9 bases between. The CDR3 loop spans 15 amino acids.

The rearrangement links TRBV2 to TRBJ2-1; D is uncertain. Deletions cut 3 bases from V and 5 bases from J, with 11 bases between. Germline CDR1 SNHLY, CDR2 FYNNEI. This CDR3 region has 14 residues. The CDR3 protein is CASSDRVLHNEQFF. CDR3 DNA sequence: TGTGCCAGCAGTGATAGGGTTCTACACAATGAGCAGTTCTTC.

The chain employs TRBV12-3 or TRBV12-4 and TRBJ2-5; D perhaps matches TRBD1 (6 bases). Trimming stripped 6 bases from V and 7 bases from J, with 15 bases between. The CDR3 has 13 amino acids. The CDR3 sequence: CASRPDSPVTQYF. In DNA form, the CDR3 reads TGTGCCAGCAGACCGGACAGTCCGGTGACCCAGTACTTC.

The rearrangement uses TRBV15 and TRBJ2-7; D is unclear. This CDR3 region has 13 residues. CDR1 and CDR2 (germline): LNHNV, YYDKDF (reference sequence). The V and J ends lost 0 bases and 7 bases respectively, with 10 bases between them. CDR3 residues: CATSRDFSREQYF. In DNA, the CDR3 is TGTGCCACCAGCAGAGATTTTTCGCGGGAGCAGTACTTC.

The J gene is TRBJ1-1, the V gene TRBV5-5; D is unclear. Trimming left V 4 bases short and J 10 bases short, with 23 bases between. The CDR3 length is 15 residues. The germline V gene has CDR1 SGHKS and CDR2 YYEKEE (reference sequence). The CDR3 region is CASSTTLSTLKGAFF. DNA of the CDR3: TGTGCCAGCAGCACCACTCTTAGTACACTGAAGGGAGCTTTCTTT.

The J gene is TRBJ2-1, the V gene TRBV24-1, with 8 positions matching TRBD2. The CDR3 covers 13 residues. The germline V gene has CDR1 KGHDR and CDR2 SFDVKD. V dropped 4 bases and J dropped 12; count of bases not matched to a gene: 7. CDR3 sequence: CATSEGESGGQFF. CDR3 coding DNA: TGTGCCACCAGTGAAGGTGAAAGCGGGGGGCAGTTCTTC.

This clonotype was counted between two and nine times. The chain links TRBV29-1 to TRBJ2-3; 10 bases fit TRBD1. Trimming removed 0 bases from V and 4 bases from J; junction bases left unmatched: 10. This CDR3 is built from 17 residues. Germline CDR1 reads SQVTM; CDR2 reads ANQGSEA. The CDR3 DNA sequence: TGCAGCGTTGAAGATGGTAGGACAGGGGGTCAACCAGATACGCAGTATTTT. Translation: CSVEDGRTGGQPDTQYF.

The rearrangement links TRBV5-6 to TRBJ1-4, with D unclear. CDR1 is SGHDT and CDR2 is YYEEEE in the germline V gene. There are 15 residues in the CDR3. The germline V and J ends were trimmed by 2 bases and 0 bases, with 8 bases remaining between them. The CDR3 DNA sequence: TGTGCCAGCAGCTTAACAGAGTCAACTAATGAAAAACTGTTTTTT. It codes for CASSLTESTNEKLFF.

In this sample, this clonotype turned up a few times. The chain recombines TRBV29-1 with TRBJ2-1; possibly TRBD2 for D (7 bases). The CDR3 is made up of 12 amino acids. In germline, CDR1 is SQVTM, CDR2 ANQGSEA. The V end lost 5 bases, the J end lost 10 bases, and 15 bases lay between the germline ends. The CDR3 sequence is CSVNRDGGEQFF. CDR3 sequence (DNA): TGCAGCGTTAACAGGGACGGGGGGGAGCAGTTCTTC.

The V and J genes are TRBV10-3 and TRBJ2-3; D is possibly TRBD2 (5 bases). Germline loops: CDR1 ENHRY, CDR2 SYGVKD. V was pared by 5 bases and J by 6 bases, with 18 bases between. The CDR3 totals 15 residues. This CDR3 is CAISFDYSPTDTQYF. In DNA, the CDR3 is TGTGCCATCAGTTTTGACTACTCTCCTACTGATACGCAGTATTTT.

The chain has TRBV28 and TRBJ2-5; D possibly corresponds to TRBD2 (5 bases). The CDR3 has 17 residues. Germline V lookup: CDR1 MDHEN, CDR2 SYDVKM. V lost 1 base to trimming and J lost 7 bases, with 22 bases between them. The CDR3 DNA reads as TGTGCCAGCAGTTTATTTTATCGGACGCCCCATGGGAGGACCCAGTACTTC. Translated: CASSLFYRTPHGRTQYF.

The chain combines TRBV9 with TRBJ2-3, with 9 bases lining up with TRBD2. Germline-derived CDR1 and CDR2 are SGDLS and YYNGEE. V lost 0 bases to trimming and J lost 0 bases; unmatched junction nucleotides: 5. The CDR3 is made up of 17 amino acids. CDR3 coding DNA: TGTGCCAGCAGCGTAGTGGCTAGCGGGGCTAGCACAGATACGCAGTATTTT. Encoded protein: CASSVVASGASTDTQYF. Complete variable domain (other parts from reference TRBV9 and TRBJ2-3): DSGVTQTPKHLITATGQRVTLRCSPRSGDLSVYWYQQSLDQGLQFLIQYYNGEERAKGNILERFSAQQFPDLHSELNLSSLELGDSALYFCASSVVASGASTDTQYFGPGTRLTVL.

This clonotype was counted only a few times. The genes are TRBV9 and TRBJ2-7; 9 nucleotides agree with TRBD2. The CDR3 totals 15 residues. CDR1 and CDR2 (germline): SGDLS, YYNGEE. J was trimmed by 3 bases and V by 4 bases; bases with no gene match: 8. The CDR3 sequence: CASSPREGWDYEQYF. The CDR3 DNA reads TGTGCCAGCAGCCCGCGGGAGGGTTGGGACTACGAGCAGTACTTC.

Comments on this clonotype: A junction boundary mismatches the germline segment, possibly from a read error. The rearrangement joins TRBV12-3 or TRBV12-4 to TRBJ1-5; D remains ambiguous. The length of the CDR3 is 15 residues. CDR3 protein: CVSNRYPGSDQPQHF. The CDR3 bases are TGTGTCAGCAACCGTTATCCCGGGTCGGATCAGCCCCAGCATTTT.

This clonotype came up a few times. The chain recombines TRBV6-6 with TRBJ2-7; either TRBD1 or TRBD2 may supply D (5 bases each). CDR1 and CDR2 (germline): MNHNY, SVGAGI (reference sequence). This CDR3 spans 14 amino acids. Between the trimmed V and J ends, which lost 1 base and 5 bases, there was a span of 12 bases. The CDR3, as DNA: TGTGCCAGCAGTTACTTCCCAGGGACCCACGAGCAGTACTTC. Encoded protein: CASSYFPGTHEQYF.

The CDR3 sequence is CASSKQRPMNTEAFF. The CDR3 DNA is TGTGCCAGCAGCAAACAGAGACCCATGAACACTGAAGCTTTCTTT. The V gene is TRBV6-5, the J gene TRBJ1-1; D is unresolved. This CDR3 is 15 amino acids long. Germline-derived CDR1 and CDR2 are MNHEY and SVGAGI. V gave up 6 bases and J gave up 0 bases, with 14 bases separating them.

The chain joins TRBV7-6 to TRBJ2-1; 11 bases fit TRBD1. The CDR3 has 15 amino acids. V shed 1 base and J 6 bases; nucleotides not matched to a gene: 2. Germline loops: CDR1 SGHVS, CDR2 FNYEAQ. CDR3 amino acids: CASSLGTGGINEQFF. For the CDR3, the DNA is TGTGCCAGCAGCTTAGGGACAGGGGGCATCAATGAGCAGTTCTTC. Complete variable domain (other parts from reference TRBV7-6 and TRBJ2-1): GAGVSQSPRYKVTKRGQDVALRCDPISGHVSLYWYRQALGQGPEFLTYFNYEAQQDKSGLPNDRFSAERPEGSISTLTIQRTEQRDSAMYRCASSLGTGGINEQFFGPGTRLTVL.

This clonotype occurred a few times. The chain uses TRBV7-8 and TRBJ2-7, with TRBD2 identical over 12 bases. Germline V gene data show CDR1 as SGHVS and CDR2 as FQNEAQ. The trim removed 4 bases at V and 2 bases at J, leaving 9 bases unmatched. The CDR3 length is 17 residues. The CDR3 nucleotides read TGTGCCAGCAGCTGGGACCCTAGCGGGAGGGTCCCCTACGAGCAGTACTTC. Translated: CASSWDPSGRVPYEQYF.

Only one count was recorded for this clonotype. This rearrangement joins TRBV12-3 or TRBV12-4 to TRBJ1-1, with 7 nucleotides matching TRBD1. J lost 1 base, V lost 5 bases, and 7 bases had no gene match. CDR3 length: 15 residues. This CDR3 is CASSGSGTANTEAFF. CDR3 nucleotides: TGTGCCAGCAGTGGGTCAGGGACAGCGAACACTGAAGCTTTCTTT.

In DNA form, the CDR3 reads TGTGCCACCAGTGAACAAGACAGACGAGGCTACACCTTC. Its translation: CATSEQDRRGYTF. The chain recombines TRBV24-1 with TRBJ1-2; D may be TRBD1 (5 bases). Germline V CDR1 and CDR2: KGHDR, SFDVKD. The CDR3 is made up of 13 amino acids. Deletions cut 4 bases from V and 8 bases from J, with 13 bases between.

J is TRBJ2-7 and V is TRBV6-1; 10 positions agree with TRBD2. After removal of 6 bases from V and 0 bases from J, the junction contained 11 bases not matched to a gene. The V gene's germline CDR1 is MNHNS and CDR2 SASEGT. There are 17 residues in the CDR3. This CDR3 reads CASRGLSGGPSSYEQYF. CDR3 DNA: TGTGCCAGCAGGGGGCTTAGCGGGGGGCCTAGCTCCTACGAGCAGTACTTC.

This rearrangement joins TRBV7-3 to TRBJ2-5; 12 nucleotides match TRBD2. Looked up from germline, CDR1 is SGHTA and CDR2 is FQGTGA. Trimming took 2 bases from V and 5 from J; bases not matched to a gene: 3. The CDR3 length is 15 residues. CDR3 protein: CASSLLGTSGETQYF. The CDR3, as DNA: TGTGCCAGCAGCTTACTTGGGACTAGCGGGGAGACCCAGTACTTC.

V usage is TRBV5-5 and J usage is TRBJ2-5; D is ambiguous. Trimming removed 4 bases from V and 5 bases from J, with 18 bases in between. The CDR3 is made up of 15 amino acids. Germline assignment: CDR1 SGHKS and CDR2 YYEKEE (reference sequence). CDR3 protein: CASSLTTGARETQYF. CDR3 in DNA: TGTGCCAGCAGCCTCACTACGGGCGCACGGGAGACCCAGTACTTC.

There are a few counts of this clonotype. The V gene is TRBV7-9, the J gene TRBJ2-5; 8 nucleotides line up with TRBD1. J gave up 4 bases and V 11 bases, and 12 bases lay outside the gene matches. The CDR3 covers 14 residues. CDR1 is SEHNR, CDR2 FQNEAQ, per germline (reference sequence). CDR3 DNA sequence: TGTGCCGAAGGACAGGGACAAAATTCAGAGACCCAGTACTTC. It encodes CAEGQGQNSETQYF.

This clonotype was seen only a few times. The chain has TRBV10-3 and TRBJ2-7, with D perhaps TRBD1 or TRBD2 (8 bases each). Germline CDR1 is ENHRY and CDR2 is SYGVKD. This CDR3 has 15 residues. V lost 4 bases, J lost 2 bases, and 15 bases lay in between. The CDR3 spells CAISAGGTGAYEQYF. As DNA, the CDR3 is TGTGCCATCAGTGCGGGAGGGACAGGAGCCTACGAGCAGTACTTC.

This chain links TRBV5-5 with TRBJ1-4; D is ambiguous. The CDR3 runs to 15 residues. Germline values: CDR1 SGHKS, CDR2 YYEKEE (reference sequence). Trimming removed 1 base from V and 0 bases from J, with 7 bases in between. In nucleotides, the CDR3 is TGTGCCAGCAGCTTGCTTGGAGCAACTAATGAAAAACTGTTTTTT. Amino acids: CASSLLGATNEKLFF.

This clonotype was detected only a few times. J is TRBJ1-2 and V is TRBV29-1, with D uncertain. The CDR3 is 10 amino acids. The ends were cut back, 6 bases at V and 8 bases at J, with 10 bases in the middle. CDR1 and CDR2 from the germline V gene are SQVTM and ANQGSEA. CDR3 region: CSVGIEGYTF. For the CDR3, the DNA is TGCAGCGTAGGTATCGAGGGCTACACCTTC.

This clonotype was observed a single time. This chain connects TRBV4-1 to TRBJ2-1; 9 bases fit TRBD1. Germline assignment: CDR1 MGHRA and CDR2 YSYEKL. The junction had 4 bases not matched to a gene; V was cut back by 0 bases and J by 7 bases. The CDR3 totals 15 residues. CDR3 in DNA: TGCGCCAGCAGCCAAGATCGGGGGACAGGGAATGAGCAGTTCTTC. This sequence encodes CASSQDRGTGNEQFF.

V is TRBV13 and J is TRBJ1-1; TRBD1 might be the D (6 bases). V was trimmed by 6 bases and J by 7 bases, leaving 18 bases between them. CDR3 size: 14 residues. The V gene's germline CDR1 is PRHDT and CDR2 FYEKMQ (reference sequence). This CDR3 reads CASREIMRGNEAFF. The CDR3 coding sequence is TGTGCCAGCAGAGAAATAATGAGGGGGAATGAAGCTTTCTTT.